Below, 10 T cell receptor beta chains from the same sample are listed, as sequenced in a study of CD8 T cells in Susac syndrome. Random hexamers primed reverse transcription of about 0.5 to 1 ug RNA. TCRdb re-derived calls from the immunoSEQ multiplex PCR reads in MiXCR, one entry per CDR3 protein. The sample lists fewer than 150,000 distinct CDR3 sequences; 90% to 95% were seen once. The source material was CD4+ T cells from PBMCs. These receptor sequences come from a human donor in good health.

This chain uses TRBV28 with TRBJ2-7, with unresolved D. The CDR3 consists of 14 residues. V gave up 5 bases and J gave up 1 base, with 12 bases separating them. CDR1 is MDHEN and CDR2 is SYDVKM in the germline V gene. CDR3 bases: TGTGCCAGCAGTCCGAGGAACCCATCCTACGAGCAGTACTTC. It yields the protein CASSPRNPSYEQYF.

Here the CDR3 DNA reads TGTGCCAGTAGTATACAACAGGTGACCACCGGGGAGCTGTTTTTT. Encoded protein: CASSIQQVTTGELFF. V is TRBV19 and J is TRBJ2-2; maybe TRBD1 (5 bases). CDR1 is LNHDA, CDR2 SQIVND, per germline (reference sequence). V lost 2 bases to trimming and J lost 4 bases, with 11 bases between them. The CDR3 sequence is 15 residues long.

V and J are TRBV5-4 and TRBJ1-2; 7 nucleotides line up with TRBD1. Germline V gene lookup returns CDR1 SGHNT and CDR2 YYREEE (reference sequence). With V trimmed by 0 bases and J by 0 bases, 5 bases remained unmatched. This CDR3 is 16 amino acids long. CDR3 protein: CASSLVTGITNYGYTF. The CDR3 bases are TGTGCCAGCAGCTTGGTGACAGGGATCACTAACTATGGCTACACCTTC.

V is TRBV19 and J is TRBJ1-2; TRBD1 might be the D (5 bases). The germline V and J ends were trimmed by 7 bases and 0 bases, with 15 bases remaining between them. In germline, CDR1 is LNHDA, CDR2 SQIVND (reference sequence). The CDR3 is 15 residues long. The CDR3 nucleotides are TGTGCCAGTATGAGGCCCGGGGGGGCTAACTATGGCTACACCTTC. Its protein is CASMRPGGANYGYTF.

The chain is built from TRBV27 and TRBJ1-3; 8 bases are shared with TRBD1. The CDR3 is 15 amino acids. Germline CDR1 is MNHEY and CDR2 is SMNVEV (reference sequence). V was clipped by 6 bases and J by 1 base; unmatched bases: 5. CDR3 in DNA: TGTGCCAGCAGCCCGGACAGGGTATCTGGAAACACCATATATTTT. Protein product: CASSPDRVSGNTIYF.

The CDR3 DNA reads TGTGCCAGCAGCCAAGAAATAGGGGACTTCTACGAGCAGTACTTC. Its protein product is CASSQEIGDFYEQYF. The rearrangement uses TRBV3-1 and TRBJ2-7, with TRBD2 as a possible D gene (6 bases). The germline V gene encodes CDR1 LGHDT and CDR2 YNNKEL (reference sequence). The germline V and J ends were trimmed by 0 bases and 3 bases, with 12 bases remaining between them. The CDR3 length is 15 residues.

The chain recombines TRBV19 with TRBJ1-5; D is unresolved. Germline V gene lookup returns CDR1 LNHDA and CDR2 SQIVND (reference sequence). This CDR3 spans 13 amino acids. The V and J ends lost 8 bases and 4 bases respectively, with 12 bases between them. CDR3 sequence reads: CASSNGKNQPQHF. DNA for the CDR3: TGTGCCAGTTCCAACGGGAAGAATCAGCCCCAGCATTTT.

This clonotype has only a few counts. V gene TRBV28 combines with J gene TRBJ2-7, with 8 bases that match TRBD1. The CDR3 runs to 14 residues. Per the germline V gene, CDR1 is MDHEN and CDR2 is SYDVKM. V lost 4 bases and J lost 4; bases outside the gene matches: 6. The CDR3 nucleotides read TGTGCCAGCAGTTCCGGACAGGGATTATACGAGCAGTACTTC. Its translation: CASSSGQGLYEQYF.

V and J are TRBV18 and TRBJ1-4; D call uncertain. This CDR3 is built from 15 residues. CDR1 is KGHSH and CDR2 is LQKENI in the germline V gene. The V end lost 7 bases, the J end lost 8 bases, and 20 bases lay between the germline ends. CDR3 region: CASFGEVPDGEKLFF. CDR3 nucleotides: TGTGCCAGCTTTGGGGAGGTCCCGGACGGGGAAAAACTGTTTTTT.

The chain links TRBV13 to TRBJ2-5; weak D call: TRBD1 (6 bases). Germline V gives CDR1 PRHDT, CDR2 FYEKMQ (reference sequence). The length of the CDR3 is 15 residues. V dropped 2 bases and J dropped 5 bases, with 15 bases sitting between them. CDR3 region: CASSLYPQGAETQYF. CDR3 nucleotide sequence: TGTGCCAGCAGCTTATATCCACAGGGTGCGGAGACCCAGTACTTC.